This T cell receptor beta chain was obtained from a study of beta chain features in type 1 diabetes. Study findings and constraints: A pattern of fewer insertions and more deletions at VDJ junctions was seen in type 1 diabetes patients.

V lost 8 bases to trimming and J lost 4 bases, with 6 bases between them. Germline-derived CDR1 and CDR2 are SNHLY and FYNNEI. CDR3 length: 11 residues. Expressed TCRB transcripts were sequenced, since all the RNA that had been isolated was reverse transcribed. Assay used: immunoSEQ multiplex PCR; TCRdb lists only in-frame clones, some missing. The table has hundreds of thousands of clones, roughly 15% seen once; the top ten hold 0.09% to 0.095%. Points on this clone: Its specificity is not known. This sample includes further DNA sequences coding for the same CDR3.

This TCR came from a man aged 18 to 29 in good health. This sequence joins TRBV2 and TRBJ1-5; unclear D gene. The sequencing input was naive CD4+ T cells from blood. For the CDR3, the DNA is TGTGCCAGCCGAGGTAATCAGCCCCAGCATTTT. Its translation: CASRGNQPQHF.